The source of this TCR beta chain is a study of cytomegalovirus exposure and HLA in healthy donors. At the level of the study: The approximately 110 validation repertoires were reported in a later analysis to have been generated on the same platform as the approximately 700 first-cohort repertoires.

Sequencing was performed with immunoSEQ multiplex PCR; in TCRdb, only in-frame clones are kept and a portion is missing. This table has 150,000 or so clones, 86% appearing once. Donors came from a validation cohort of 95 to 150 subjects, distinct from the first 666-subject cohort. Concerning this clone itself: Its target is not known.

Germline V gives CDR1 MDHEN, CDR2 SYDVKM. The trim removed 3 bases at V and 0 bases at J, leaving 12 bases unmatched. This CDR3 is 18 amino acids long. Whole-study results and caveats: The investigators catalogued 150 or so TCR beta chains as cytomegalovirus-associated. Most observed TCR sequences were rare, whereas some public TCRs were detected in many donors.

V and J are TRBV28 and TRBJ2-3, with 7 bases aligning to TRBD2. What was sequenced was PBMCs. The sequence derives from a human donor in good health. CDR3 residues: CASSLRYVRESSTDTQYF. The CDR3 bases are TGTGCCAGCAGTTTGCGTTATGTGCGGGAGTCGAGCACAGATACGCAGTATTTT.